This T cell receptor (beta chain) was recorded in a study of T cell responses to AZD1222 COVID-19 vaccine. In the case of this clone: Its antigen is currently unknown.

Study-level points and caveats: Among vaccine-associated CD4 TCRs, coverage spanned spike, with dominance at 160-218 and 743-854. Repertoire samples came only from after the peak T cell response. Spike-specific TCRs gained breadth and depth after people received two AZD1222 doses. Females outnumbered males among donors, who were mostly white British; clonal diversity was possibly underestimated.

Using immunoSEQ multiplex PCR, the repertoire was profiled, and TCRdb retains in-frame clones only, with some absent. The repertoire holds some 100,000 clones, with about 87% as singletons. The length of the CDR3 is 14 residues. Trimming removed 0 bases from V and 8 bases from J, with 8 bases in between. In germline, CDR1 is SGHTA, CDR2 FQGNSA. The sequencing here drew on peripheral blood, taken on day 0 of AZD1222 vaccination. The V gene is TRBV7-2, the J gene TRBJ1-6; D may be TRBD1 (5 bases). The receptor's source is an adult in good health. The CDR3 DNA reads TGTGCCAGCAGCTTAGCGCAGGGATATTCACCCCTCCACTTT. Its protein is CASSLAQGYSPLHF. Supplemented by reference TRBV7-2 and TRBJ1-6, the full variable domain reads GAGVSQSPSNKVTEKGKDVELRCDPISGHTALYWYRQSLGQGLEFLIYFQGNSAPDKSGLPSDRFSAERTGGSVSTLTIQRTQQEDSAVYLCASSLAQGYSPLHFGNGTRLTVT.